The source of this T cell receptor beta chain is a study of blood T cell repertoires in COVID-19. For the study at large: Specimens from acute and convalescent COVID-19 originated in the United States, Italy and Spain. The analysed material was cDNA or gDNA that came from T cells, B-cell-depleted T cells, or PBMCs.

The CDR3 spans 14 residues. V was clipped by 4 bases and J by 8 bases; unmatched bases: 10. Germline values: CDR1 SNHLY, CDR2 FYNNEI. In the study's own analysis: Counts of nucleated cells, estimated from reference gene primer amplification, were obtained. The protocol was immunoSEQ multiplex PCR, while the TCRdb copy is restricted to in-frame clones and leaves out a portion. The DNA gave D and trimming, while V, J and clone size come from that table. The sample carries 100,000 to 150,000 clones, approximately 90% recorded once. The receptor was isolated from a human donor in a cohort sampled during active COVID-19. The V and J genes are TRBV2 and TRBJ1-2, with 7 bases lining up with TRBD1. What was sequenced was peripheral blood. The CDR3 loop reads CASSGAEGARGYTF. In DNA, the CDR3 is TGTGCCAGCAGTGGGGCCGAGGGGGCCCGGGGCTACACCTTC.